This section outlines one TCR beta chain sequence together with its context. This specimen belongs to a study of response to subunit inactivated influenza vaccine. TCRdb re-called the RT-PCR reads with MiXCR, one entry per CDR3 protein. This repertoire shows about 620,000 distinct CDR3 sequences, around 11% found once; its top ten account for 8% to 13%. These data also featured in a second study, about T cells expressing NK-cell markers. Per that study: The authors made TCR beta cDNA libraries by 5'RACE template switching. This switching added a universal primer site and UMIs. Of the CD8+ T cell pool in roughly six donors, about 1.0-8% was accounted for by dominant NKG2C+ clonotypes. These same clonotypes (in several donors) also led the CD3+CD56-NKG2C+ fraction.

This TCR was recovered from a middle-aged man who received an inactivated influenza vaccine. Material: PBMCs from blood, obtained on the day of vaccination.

DNA for the CDR3: TGTGCCAGCACCTCGACAGGGGAGAACACTGAAGCTTTCTTT. Its protein is CASTSTGENTEAFF. The chain links TRBV12-3 or TRBV12-4 to TRBJ1-1; 8 bases match TRBD1. This CDR3 comprises 14 residues. The J segment lost 1 base and the V segment lost 7 bases, leaving 5 bases of the junction unmatched.